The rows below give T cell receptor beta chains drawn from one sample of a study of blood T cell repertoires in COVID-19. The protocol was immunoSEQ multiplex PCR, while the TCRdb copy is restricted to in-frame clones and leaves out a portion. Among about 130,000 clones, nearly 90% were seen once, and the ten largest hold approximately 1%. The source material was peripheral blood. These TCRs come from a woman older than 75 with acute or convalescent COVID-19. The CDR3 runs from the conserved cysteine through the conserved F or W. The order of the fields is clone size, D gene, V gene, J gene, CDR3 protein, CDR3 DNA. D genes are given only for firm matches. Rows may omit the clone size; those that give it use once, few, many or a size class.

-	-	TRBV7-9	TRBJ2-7	CASSLGISRTTVTYEQYF	TGTGCCAGCAGCTTAGGAATTTCCAGGACAACCGTCACCTACGAGCAGTACTTC
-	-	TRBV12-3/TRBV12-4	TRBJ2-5	CASSFRRGESQYF	TGTGCCAGCAGTTTTAGAAGAGGCGAGTCCCAGTACTTC
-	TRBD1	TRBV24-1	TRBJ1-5	CATSDPDRGKPQHF	TGTGCCACCAGTGACCCGGACAGGGGAAAGCCCCAGCATTTT
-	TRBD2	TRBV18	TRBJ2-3	CASSPQVSGGADTQYF	TGTGCCAGCTCACCACAGGTTAGCGGGGGAGCAGATACGCAGTATTTT
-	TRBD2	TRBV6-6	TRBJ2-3	CASSLQGGTDTQYF	TGTGCCAGCAGCCTCCAGGGAGGGACAGATACGCAGTATTTT
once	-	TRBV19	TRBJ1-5	CASSIGQVESQHF	TGTGCCAGTAGTATAGGACAGGTGGAATCCCAGCATTTT
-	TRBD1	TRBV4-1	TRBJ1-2	CASSQGTGVSYTF	TGCGCCAGCAGCCAAGGGACAGGGGTGAGCTACACCTTC
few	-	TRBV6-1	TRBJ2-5	CASSEAKGGTQYF	TGTGCCAGCAGTGAAGCGAAAGGGGGGACCCAGTACTTC
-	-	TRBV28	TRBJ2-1	CASSFNRGEQFF	TGTGCCAGCAGTTTTAATAGAGGTGAGCAGTTCTTC
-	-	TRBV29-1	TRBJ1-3	CSVGEGLNTIYF	TGCAGCGTAGGGGAAGGCTTAAACACCATATATTTT
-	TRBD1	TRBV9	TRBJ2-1	CASSVWAEQGASYNEQFF	TGTGCCAGCAGCGTATGGGCTGAACAGGGGGCCTCCTACAATGAGCAGTTCTTC
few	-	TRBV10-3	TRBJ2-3	CAISESGGRSDTQYF	TGTGCCATCAGTGAGTCGGGGGGGCGTTCAGATACGCAGTATTTT
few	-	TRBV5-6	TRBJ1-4	CASSLAGVHEKLFF	TGTGCCAGCAGCTTGGCAGGGGTTCATGAAAAACTGTTTTTT
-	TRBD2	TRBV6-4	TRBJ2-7	CASRDPIAGGSYEQYF	TGTGCCAGCAGGGACCCAATAGCGGGGGGCTCCTACGAGCAGTACTTC
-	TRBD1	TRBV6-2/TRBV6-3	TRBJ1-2	CASSRRDRLYGYTF	TGTGCCAGCAGCCGCCGGGACAGGCTCTATGGCTACACCTTC
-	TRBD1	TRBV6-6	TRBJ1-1	CASSYRPGTGGTEAFF	TGTGCCAGCAGTTACCGCCCCGGGACAGGGGGCACTGAAGCTTTCTTT
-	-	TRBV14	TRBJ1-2	CASSQDGAGRGGYTF	TGTGCCAGCAGCCAAGATGGGGCAGGGAGGGGTGGCTACACCTTC
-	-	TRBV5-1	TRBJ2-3	CASTLSARAASADTQYF	TGCGCCAGCACCCTTTCAGCGAGAGCGGCCAGTGCAGATACGCAGTATTTT
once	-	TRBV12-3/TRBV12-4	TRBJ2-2	CASSFEGGGELFF	TGTGCCAGCAGTTTTGAGGGTGGCGGGGAGCTGTTTTTT
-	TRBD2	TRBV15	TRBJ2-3	CATEERGTSTDTQYF	TGTGCCACCGAGGAGCGGGGGACTAGCACAGATACGCAGTATTTT
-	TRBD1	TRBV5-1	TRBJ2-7	CASSVGTGLYEQYF	TGCGCCAGCAGCGTAGGGACAGGACTATACGAGCAGTACTTC
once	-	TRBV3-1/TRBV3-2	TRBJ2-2	CASSHPVSAGSNTGELFF	TGTGCCAGCAGCCACCCCGTCTCGGCAGGGTCTAACACCGGGGAGCTGTTTTTT
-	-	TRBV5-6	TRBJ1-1	CASSVRATEAFF	TGTGCCAGCAGCGTCAGGGCCACTGAAGCTTTCTTT
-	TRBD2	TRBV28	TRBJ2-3	CASSPGLAGVGTQYF	TGTGCCAGCAGCCCCGGACTAGCGGGAGTAGGGACGCAGTATTTT
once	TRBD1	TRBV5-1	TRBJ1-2	CASHPGGSGGYTF	TGCGCCAGCCACCCAGGGGGCTCTGGTGGCTACACCTTC
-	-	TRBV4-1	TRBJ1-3	CASSQEGNPGNTIYF	TGCGCCAGCAGCCAGGAGGGTAACCCTGGAAACACCATATATTTT
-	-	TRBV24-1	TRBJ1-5	CATRGEGGINQPQHF	TGTGCCACCAGGGGTGAGGGAGGCATCAATCAGCCCCAGCATTTT